This TCR beta chain was retrieved from a study of identical twins (dated by TCRdb to the mid-2010s). About the full investigation: The study deep-sequenced TCR alpha and beta repertoires from monozygotic twins, unrelated adults of various ages and cord blood to test whether fetal clonotypes persist. To rule out contamination, replicate twin experiments were performed at different times with different library preparation protocols.

The study at large found these results: In monozygotic twins, out-of-frame TCR alpha sharing was systematically underestimated by recombination models, although the models agreed with sharing between unrelated individuals. Compared with coincidental sharing between unrelated individuals, an excess of low generation-probability sequences was observed among out-of-frame TCR alpha sequences shared between twins. Because the same donors could not be followed over many years, the conclusions relied on cross-sectional statistical analysis. Zero-insertion analyses could be partly confounded by invariant T cells such as MAIT and iNKT, though diverse VJ usage argued against such confounding for most clonotypes. Abundant cord blood beta clonotypes carried fewer insertions; young adult naive repertoires showed a weaker similar trend, while memory repertoires showed none. The excess sharing between twins in beta out-of-frame sequences was weaker because fewer shared sequences reduced the signal-to-noise ratio.

In this sample, this clonotype turned up many times. The antigen it recognizes is unknown. No base quality information exists; no much larger clone differs at one position. Only healthy Caucasian donors were included. The twin cohort comprised three pairs of female monozygotic twins, all aged roughly 18 to 30 years. Positive isolation kits from Invitrogen were used to isolate CD4+ and CD8+ T cell populations. The CDR3 numbers 15 residues from cysteine through phenylalanine. The DNA shown is the 45-base CDR3, in frame from base 1. From the germline V gene, CDR1 is SQVTM and CDR2 is ANQGSEA. V is trimmed back by 8 bases and J by 5 bases, and the junction contains 7 bases that no gene match accounts for. Library generation was performed with 5' RACE. TCRdb records Illumina HiSeq 2000 as the sequencer. Template switching introduced a universal primer binding site; the final cDNA contained a unique molecular identifier, enabling accurate counting of TCR cDNA molecules. Specific primers in the conserved constant-segment region were used to synthesize first-strand cDNA for TCR alpha and beta chains. To control for contamination, every cDNA library carried two barcodes: a SMART-Mk sample barcode plus Illumina barcodes. TruSeq adapter sequences along with Illumina sample barcodes were introduced in two successive PCR steps. Sequencing of the TCR alpha and beta cDNA libraries was done on the Illumina HiSeq platform using custom primers. On the study's bioinformatics: Raw reads were processed with MiGEC to extract unique molecular identifiers, and MiXCR was used to determine CDR3 positions. Recombination models were inferred per individual with the repgenHMM and IGoR tools using an EM algorithm. The tcR package in R was used for shared clonotype analysis, with sharing normalized by the product of cloneset sizes. Out-of-frame nonproductive sequences were analyzed to study raw recombination free of thymic and clonal selection effects. TCRdb reprocessed the public reads (quality trimming at Q25 with fastp, clone calling with MiXCR) and kept in-frame beta chains. Entries that share a CDR3 protein sequence are merged under the most common genes and DNA. Here the V and J calls rest on TCRdb's processing, not on the authors' analysis. Counted in this sample were more than 400,000 distinct CDR3 sequences; over 12% of them appeared once. About 0.4% of the sample goes to the ten largest clones.

These data were likewise used in another study, on yellow fever vaccine responses in identical twins. Reported in the second study: According to the authors, the vaccine-induced T cell response in identical twins seemed to be partly convergent and partly specific to each individual. Focusing on identical twins, the study followed the T cell clones that responded to the vaccine, and did so with precision.

This sequence originates from a woman aged 18-29 years in good health. The source material was CD4+ T cells sorted from blood. The rearrangement combines TRBV29-1 with TRBJ2-1; 15 of the junction bases match TRBD2. The encoded CDR3 is CSLRTSGRADNEQFF. The nucleotide sequence reads as follows: TGCAGCCTGCGGACTAGCGGGAGGGCCGACAATGAGCAGTTCTTC.